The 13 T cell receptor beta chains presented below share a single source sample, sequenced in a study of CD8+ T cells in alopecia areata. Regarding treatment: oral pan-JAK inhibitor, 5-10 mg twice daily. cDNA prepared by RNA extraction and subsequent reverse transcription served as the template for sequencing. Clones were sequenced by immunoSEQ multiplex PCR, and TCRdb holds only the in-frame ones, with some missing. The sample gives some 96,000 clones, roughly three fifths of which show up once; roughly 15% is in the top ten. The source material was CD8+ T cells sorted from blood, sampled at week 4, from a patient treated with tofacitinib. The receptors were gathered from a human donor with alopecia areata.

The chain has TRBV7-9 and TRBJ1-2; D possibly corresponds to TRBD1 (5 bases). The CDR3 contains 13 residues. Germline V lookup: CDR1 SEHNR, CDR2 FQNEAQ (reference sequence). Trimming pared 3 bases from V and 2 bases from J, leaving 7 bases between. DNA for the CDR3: TGTGCCAGCAGCTTCGAGGGGAACTATGGCTACACCTTC. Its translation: CASSFEGNYGYTF.

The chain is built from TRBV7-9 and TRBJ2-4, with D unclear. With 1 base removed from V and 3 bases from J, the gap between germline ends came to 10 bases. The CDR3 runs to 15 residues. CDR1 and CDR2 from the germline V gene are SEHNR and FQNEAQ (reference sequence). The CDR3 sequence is CASSLGVEDKNIQYF. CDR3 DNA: TGTGCCAGCAGCTTAGGGGTAGAAGACAAAAACATTCAGTACTTC.

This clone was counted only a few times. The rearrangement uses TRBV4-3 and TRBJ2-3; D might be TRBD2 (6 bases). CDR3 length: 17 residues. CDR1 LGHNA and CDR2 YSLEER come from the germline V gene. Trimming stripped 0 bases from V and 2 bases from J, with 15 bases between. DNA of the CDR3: TGCGCCAGCAGCCAAGAAAGGGCCGGGACTCTCACAGATACGCAGTATTTT. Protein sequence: CASSQERAGTLTDTQYF.

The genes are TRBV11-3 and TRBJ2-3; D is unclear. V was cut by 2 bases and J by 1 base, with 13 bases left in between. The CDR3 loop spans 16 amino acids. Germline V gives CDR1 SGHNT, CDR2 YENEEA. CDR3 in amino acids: CASSLNARWGTDTQYF. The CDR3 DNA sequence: TGTGCCAGCAGCTTAAACGCCAGGTGGGGCACAGATACGCAGTATTTT.

CDR3 sequence (DNA): TGTGCCTGGAGTCCGGGGAGCCCAGATACGCAGTATTTT. Amino acid sequence: CAWSPGSPDTQYF. The genes are TRBV30 and TRBJ2-3; maybe TRBD2 (5 bases). Between the trimmed V and J ends, which lost 2 bases and 4 bases, there was a span of 10 bases. Per germline, CDR1 GTSNPN and CDR2 SVGIG (reference sequence). The CDR3 consists of 13 residues.

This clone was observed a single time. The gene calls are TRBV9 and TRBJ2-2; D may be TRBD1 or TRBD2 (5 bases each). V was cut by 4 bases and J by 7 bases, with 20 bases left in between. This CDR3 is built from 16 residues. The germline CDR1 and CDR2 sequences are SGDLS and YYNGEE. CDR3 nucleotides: TGTGCCAGCAGCTCGGACCGGGACCCTGGGGGCGGGGAGCTGTTTTTT. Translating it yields CASSSDRDPGGGELFF.

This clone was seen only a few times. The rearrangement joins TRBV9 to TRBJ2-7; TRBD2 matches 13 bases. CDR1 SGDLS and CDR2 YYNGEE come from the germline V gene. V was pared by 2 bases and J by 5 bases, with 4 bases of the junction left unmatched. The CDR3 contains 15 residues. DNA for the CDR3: TGTGCCAGCAGCGTCGGGGGACTAGCGGGAAACGAGCAGTACTTC. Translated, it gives CASSVGGLAGNEQYF.

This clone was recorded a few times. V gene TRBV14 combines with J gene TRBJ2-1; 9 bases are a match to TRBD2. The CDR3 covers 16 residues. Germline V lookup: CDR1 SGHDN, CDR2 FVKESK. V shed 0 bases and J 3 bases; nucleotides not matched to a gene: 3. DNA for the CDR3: TGTGCCAGCAGCCAAGATCGGACTAGCGTCTACAATGAGCAGTTCTTC. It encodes CASSQDRTSVYNEQFF. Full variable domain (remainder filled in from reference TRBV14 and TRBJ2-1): EAGVTQFPSHSVIEKGQTVTLRCDPISGHDNLYWYRRVMGKEIKFLLHFVKESKQDESGMPNNRFLAERTGGTYSTLKVQPAELEDSGVYFCASSQDRTSVYNEQFFGPGTRLTVL.

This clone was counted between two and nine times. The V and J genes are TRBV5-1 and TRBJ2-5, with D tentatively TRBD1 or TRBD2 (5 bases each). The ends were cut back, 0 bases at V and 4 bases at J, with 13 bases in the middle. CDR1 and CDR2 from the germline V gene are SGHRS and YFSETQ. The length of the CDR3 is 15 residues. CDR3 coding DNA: TGCGCCAGCAGCTTGGCCGTTGGGGGAGCAGAGACCCAGTACTTC. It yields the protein CASSLAVGGAETQYF.

CDR3 bases: TGTGCCAGCAGTCCCGTTGACAGTCAAGAGACCCAGTACTTC. Amino acids: CASSPVDSQETQYF. The J gene is TRBJ2-5, the V gene TRBV27; TRBD1 might be the D (5 bases). With 5 bases removed from V and 2 bases from J, the gap between germline ends came to 12 bases. The germline gives CDR1 MNHEY, CDR2 SMNVEV (reference sequence). This CDR3 is built from 14 residues.

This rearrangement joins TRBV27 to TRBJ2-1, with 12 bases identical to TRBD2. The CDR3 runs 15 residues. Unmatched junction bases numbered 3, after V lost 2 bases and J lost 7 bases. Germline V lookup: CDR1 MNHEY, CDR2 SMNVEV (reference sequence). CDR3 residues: CASSLQLAGGNEQFF. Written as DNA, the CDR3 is TGTGCCAGCAGTTTACAACTAGCGGGAGGAAATGAGCAGTTCTTC.

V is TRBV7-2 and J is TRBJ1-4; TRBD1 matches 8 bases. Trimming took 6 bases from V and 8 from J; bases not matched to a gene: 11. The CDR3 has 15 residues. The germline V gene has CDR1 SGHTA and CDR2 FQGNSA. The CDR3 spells CASRTTGEEGEKLFF. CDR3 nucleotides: TGTGCCAGCAGGACGACAGGGGAGGAGGGGGAAAAACTGTTTTTT. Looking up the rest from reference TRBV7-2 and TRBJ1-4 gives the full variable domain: GAGVSQSPSNKVTEKGKDVELRCDPISGHTALYWYRQSLGQGLEFLIYFQGNSAPDKSGLPSDRFSAERTGGSVSTLTIQRTQQEDSAVYLCASRTTGEEGEKLFFGSGTQLSVL.

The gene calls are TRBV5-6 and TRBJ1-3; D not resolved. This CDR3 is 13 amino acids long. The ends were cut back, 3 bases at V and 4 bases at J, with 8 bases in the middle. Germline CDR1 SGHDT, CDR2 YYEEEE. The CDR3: CASSSWGGNTIYF. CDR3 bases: TGTGCCAGCAGCTCGTGGGGAGGAAACACCATATATTTT. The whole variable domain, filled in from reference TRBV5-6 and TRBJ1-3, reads DAGVTQSPTHLIKTRGQQVTLRCSPKSGHDTVSWYQQALGQGPQFIFQYYEEEERQRGNFPDRFSGHQFPNYSSELNVNALLLGDSALYLCASSSWGGNTIYFGEGSWLTVV.